Listed below are T cell receptor beta chains from one sample, sequenced in a study of blood T cell repertoires in COVID-19. This table comes from immunoSEQ multiplex PCR, and its TCRdb copy is limited to in-frame clones, with some not included. This table holds about 370,000 clones, approximately 90% found once. Sequencing was done on a sample of PBMCs or T cells enriched from blood (not recorded which). The receptor set was obtained from a woman in her forties who had been exposed to COVID-19. The CDR3 runs from the conserved cysteine through the conserved F or W. A D gene is named only where the DNA matches it firmly. Some rows have no size entry. The others give once, few or many, or a class for an expanded clone.

cdr3_nt: TGTGCCAGCAGCCCCTGGGACAGGGTCTACGAGCAGTACTTC; cdr3_aa: CASSPWDRVYEQYF; v_call: TRBV3-1/TRBV3-2; clone_size: few; d_call: TRBD1; j_call: TRBJ2-7
cdr3_nt: TGTGCCAGCAGTCCGGGAGCGGCACCCTACAATGAGCAGTTCTTC; cdr3_aa: CASSPGAAPYNEQFF; v_call: TRBV3-1/TRBV3-2; clone_size: NA; d_call: NA; j_call: TRBJ2-1
cdr3_nt: TGTGCCAGCAGCTTAAATTCGGCGGGAGGGTGGCGCACAGATACGCAGTATTTT; cdr3_aa: CASSLNSAGGWRTDTQYF; v_call: TRBV7-2; clone_size: once; d_call: TRBD2; j_call: TRBJ2-3
cdr3_nt: TGCAGCGTTGCACAGGGTCGGGAGCAGTACTTC; cdr3_aa: CSVAQGREQYF; v_call: TRBV29-1; clone_size: NA; d_call: NA; j_call: TRBJ2-7
cdr3_nt: TGCAGCGTCCGGAGGTCGGGAACAGACTATGGCTACACCTTC; cdr3_aa: CSVRRSGTDYGYTF; v_call: TRBV29-1; clone_size: NA; d_call: NA; j_call: TRBJ1-2
cdr3_nt: TGTGCCAGCAGCGTAGCTAGCGGAAGCACAGATACGCAGTATTTT; cdr3_aa: CASSVASGSTDTQYF; v_call: TRBV9; clone_size: once; d_call: TRBD2; j_call: TRBJ2-3
cdr3_nt: TGTGCCAGCAGCTTACGCTGGGGGGGACAGGGTGACGAAAAACTGTTTTTT; cdr3_aa: CASSLRWGGQGDEKLFF; v_call: TRBV13; clone_size: NA; d_call: TRBD1; j_call: TRBJ1-4
cdr3_nt: TGTGCCAGCACTTGGACAGCCGAAGTACCCTACGAGCAGTACTTC; cdr3_aa: CASTWTAEVPYEQYF; v_call: TRBV2; clone_size: NA; d_call: NA; j_call: TRBJ2-7
cdr3_nt: TGTGCCAGCAGTTCCGTACCCCGGGCAGGGGCCGGCTACGAGCAGTACTTC; cdr3_aa: CASSSVPRAGAGYEQYF; v_call: TRBV6-2/TRBV6-3; clone_size: NA; d_call: NA; j_call: TRBJ2-7
cdr3_nt: TGTGCCAGCAGCGTGTCAGGAAAAATGAACACTGAAGCTTTCTTT; cdr3_aa: CASSVSGKMNTEAFF; v_call: TRBV5-4; clone_size: few; d_call: NA; j_call: TRBJ1-1
cdr3_nt: TGTGCAAGGACAGCAGGTGGGACTAGCGGGAGGGCCATAGCGGATAAGGAACATGAGCAGTTCTTC; cdr3_aa: CARTAGGTSGRAIADKEHEQFF; v_call: TRBV12-2; clone_size: NA; d_call: NA; j_call: TRBJ2-1
cdr3_nt: TGTGCCAGCAGCTCGGGACTAGCGGGGGCCAAAGTGGATGAGCAGTTCTTC; cdr3_aa: CASSSGLAGAKVDEQFF; v_call: TRBV7-9; clone_size: few; d_call: TRBD2; j_call: TRBJ2-1
cdr3_nt: TGTGCCAGCAGTCCCGGGGGGCATCAGCCCCAGCATTTT; cdr3_aa: CASSPGGHQPQHF; v_call: TRBV27; clone_size: NA; d_call: NA; j_call: TRBJ1-5
cdr3_nt: TGCGCCAGCAGCCTCACAGGGGTCGGAAACACCATATATTTT; cdr3_aa: CASSLTGVGNTIYF; v_call: TRBV4-3; clone_size: NA; d_call: TRBD1; j_call: TRBJ1-3
cdr3_nt: TGCAGTGCTAGTTTACAGGTGAACACTGAAGCTTTCTTT; cdr3_aa: CSASLQVNTEAFF; v_call: TRBV20-1; clone_size: NA; d_call: NA; j_call: TRBJ1-1
cdr3_nt: TGTGCCAGCAGCTTAGGGGCAGGGTCCATGAATCAGCCCCAGCATTTT; cdr3_aa: CASSLGAGSMNQPQHF; v_call: TRBV7-9; clone_size: few; d_call: NA; j_call: TRBJ1-5
cdr3_nt: TGTGCCACCAGTGAATCCCCTCATCGTCAGGGCTACACCTTC; cdr3_aa: CATSESPHRQGYTF; v_call: TRBV24-1; clone_size: NA; d_call: NA; j_call: TRBJ1-2
cdr3_nt: TGTGCCAGCAGCGCTGCAACTAGCGGGAGGAGGTCGGAGACCCAGTACTTC; cdr3_aa: CASSAATSGRRSETQYF; v_call: TRBV7-8; clone_size: NA; d_call: TRBD2; j_call: TRBJ2-5
cdr3_nt: TGTGCCAGCAGGGACCTAGCGGGGTCCCACAATGAGCAGTTCTTC; cdr3_aa: CASRDLAGSHNEQFF; v_call: TRBV6-5; clone_size: once; d_call: TRBD2; j_call: TRBJ2-1
cdr3_nt: TGTGCCAGCAGACAGCAGGGGCACACTGAAGCTTTCTTT; cdr3_aa: CASRQQGHTEAFF; v_call: TRBV12-3/TRBV12-4; clone_size: NA; d_call: NA; j_call: TRBJ1-1
cdr3_nt: TGTGCCAGCAGCCAAGGTAGCGGGGGCCCCTACGAGCAGTACTTC; cdr3_aa: CASSQGSGGPYEQYF; v_call: TRBV3-1/TRBV3-2; clone_size: once; d_call: TRBD2; j_call: TRBJ2-7
cdr3_nt: TGTGCCTGGAGCCGGTCTAGCGGGAGTGGTGAGCAGTTCTTC; cdr3_aa: CAWSRSSGSGEQFF; v_call: TRBV30; clone_size: NA; d_call: TRBD2; j_call: TRBJ2-1
cdr3_nt: TGTGCCAGCAGCCCCAGCTCTGCGCGGGGAAACACCATATATTTT; cdr3_aa: CASSPSSARGNTIYF; v_call: TRBV7-2; clone_size: NA; d_call: NA; j_call: TRBJ1-3
cdr3_nt: TGCGCCAGCAGCGACTTAAATACGCAGTATTTT; cdr3_aa: CASSDLNTQYF; v_call: TRBV5-1; clone_size: NA; d_call: NA; j_call: TRBJ2-3
cdr3_nt: TGCGCCAGCAGCCCGGGACAGGGCAGCAATGAGCAGTTCTTC; cdr3_aa: CASSPGQGSNEQFF; v_call: TRBV5-1; clone_size: NA; d_call: TRBD1; j_call: TRBJ2-1
cdr3_nt: TGTGCCTGGAGTTCTACAGTATCCACTAATGAAAAACTGTTTTTT; cdr3_aa: CAWSSTVSTNEKLFF; v_call: TRBV30; clone_size: NA; d_call: NA; j_call: TRBJ1-4
cdr3_nt: TGTGCCAGCAGCGGAGGAGGTAGCGGGACTCCCTATTACGAGCAGTACTTC; cdr3_aa: CASSGGGSGTPYYEQYF; v_call: TRBV5-6; clone_size: NA; d_call: TRBD2; j_call: TRBJ2-7
cdr3_nt: TGCGCCAGCAGCCCGGGGGGCGCCGGGGAGCTGTTTTTT; cdr3_aa: CASSPGGAGELFF; v_call: TRBV5-1; clone_size: NA; d_call: NA; j_call: TRBJ2-2
cdr3_nt: TGTGCCAGCAGCTTCCCGGGACTGGGTTTAGTTGGGACCCAGTACTTC; cdr3_aa: CASSFPGLGLVGTQYF; v_call: TRBV7-8; clone_size: NA; d_call: NA; j_call: TRBJ2-5
cdr3_nt: TGTGCCAGCAGCACTCAGCGGGACCACACAGATACGCAGTATTTT; cdr3_aa: CASSTQRDHTDTQYF; v_call: TRBV9; clone_size: NA; d_call: TRBD2; j_call: TRBJ2-3
cdr3_nt: TGTGCCAGCAGCGGGCGACTAGGCGAGCAGTTCTTC; cdr3_aa: CASSGRLGEQFF; v_call: TRBV13; clone_size: once; d_call: NA; j_call: TRBJ2-1
cdr3_nt: TGTGCCAGCAGCCAAGCCTCGGGACTAGCAGCGGAGACCCAGTACTTC; cdr3_aa: CASSQASGLAAETQYF; v_call: TRBV3-1/TRBV3-2; clone_size: NA; d_call: TRBD2; j_call: TRBJ2-5
cdr3_nt: TGTGCCAGCTCACCGGGCGGGAGCACGGTCGGGGAGCTGTTTTTT; cdr3_aa: CASSPGGSTVGELFF; v_call: TRBV18; clone_size: NA; d_call: TRBD2; j_call: TRBJ2-2
cdr3_nt: TGTGCCAGCAGCCTGGTTGGCGGAGGGGCCGAGCAGTACTTC; cdr3_aa: CASSLVGGGAEQYF; v_call: TRBV14; clone_size: NA; d_call: NA; j_call: TRBJ2-7
cdr3_nt: TGCGCCAGCAGCTTGGGGACAGGGAAGAGTTACGAGCAGTACTTC; cdr3_aa: CASSLGTGKSYEQYF; v_call: TRBV5-1; clone_size: NA; d_call: TRBD1; j_call: TRBJ2-7
cdr3_nt: TGTGCTAGTGGTTTCCCCGAGGAGTACTTC; cdr3_aa: CASGFPEEYF; v_call: TRBV12-5; clone_size: NA; d_call: NA; j_call: TRBJ2-7
cdr3_nt: TGTGCCAGCAGCAGAAATAGCGGATCATACAATGAGCAGTTCTTC; cdr3_aa: CASSRNSGSYNEQFF; v_call: TRBV7-2; clone_size: NA; d_call: NA; j_call: TRBJ2-1
cdr3_nt: TGTGCCTGGATCCGGGACAGGGGTAGAAACACCATATATTTT; cdr3_aa: CAWIRDRGRNTIYF; v_call: TRBV30; clone_size: NA; d_call: TRBD1; j_call: TRBJ1-3
cdr3_nt: TGTGCCAGCAGCTTAGTCCAGGGAAGGACAGATACGCAGTATTTT; cdr3_aa: CASSLVQGRTDTQYF; v_call: TRBV7-9; clone_size: NA; d_call: NA; j_call: TRBJ2-3
cdr3_nt: TGTGCCAGCAGCTCGGACAGAACCTACAATGAGCAGTTCTTC; cdr3_aa: CASSSDRTYNEQFF; v_call: TRBV2; clone_size: once; d_call: NA; j_call: TRBJ2-1
cdr3_nt: TGTGCCAGTACTCGGACAGGAAAAAATGGCTACACCTTC; cdr3_aa: CASTRTGKNGYTF; v_call: TRBV19; clone_size: NA; d_call: TRBD1; j_call: TRBJ1-2
cdr3_nt: TGTGCTAGTGGTTTGGTACTGGGGGCAGGTAATTCACCCCTCCACTTT; cdr3_aa: CASGLVLGAGNSPLHF; v_call: TRBV12-5; clone_size: NA; d_call: NA; j_call: TRBJ1-6
cdr3_nt: TGTGCCAGCAGTTTCTCGGGGAGCCGAAACACCATATATTTT; cdr3_aa: CASSFSGSRNTIYF; v_call: TRBV28; clone_size: NA; d_call: NA; j_call: TRBJ1-3
cdr3_nt: TGTGCCAGTAGTTCCATAGCGGGAGGGAATTACAATGAGCAGTTCTTC; cdr3_aa: CASSSIAGGNYNEQFF; v_call: TRBV19; clone_size: NA; d_call: TRBD2; j_call: TRBJ2-1
cdr3_nt: TGTGCCAGCAGTGAACTAGCGGAAGAGACCCAGTACTTC; cdr3_aa: CASSELAEETQYF; v_call: TRBV2; clone_size: few; d_call: TRBD2; j_call: TRBJ2-5
cdr3_nt: TGTGCCAGCAGCATCCCTGGGACTAGCGGGAGCACAGATACGCAGTATTTT; cdr3_aa: CASSIPGTSGSTDTQYF; v_call: TRBV5-8; clone_size: NA; d_call: TRBD2; j_call: TRBJ2-3
cdr3_nt: TGTGCCAGCAGGGGGGACTCCCTACACTATGGCTACACCTTC; cdr3_aa: CASRGDSLHYGYTF; v_call: TRBV2; clone_size: NA; d_call: NA; j_call: TRBJ1-2
cdr3_nt: TGCGCCAGCAGCCAAGGGTTGACAGGGGCGCAAGAGACCCAGTACTTC; cdr3_aa: CASSQGLTGAQETQYF; v_call: TRBV4-3; clone_size: NA; d_call: TRBD1; j_call: TRBJ2-5
cdr3_nt: TGTGCCAGCAGCTTGAACAGGGTAAAGAACACCGGGGAGCTGTTTTTT; cdr3_aa: CASSLNRVKNTGELFF; v_call: TRBV7-3; clone_size: NA; d_call: NA; j_call: TRBJ2-2
cdr3_nt: TGTGCCAGTAGATGGGCCGGAGCGGGGGCAAACACCGGGGAGCTGTTTTTT; cdr3_aa: CASRWAGAGANTGELFF; v_call: TRBV19; clone_size: NA; d_call: TRBD2; j_call: TRBJ2-2
cdr3_nt: TGCGCCAGCAGCTTGACGACTAAGCGACAGGTTAACACTGAAGCTTTCTTT; cdr3_aa: CASSLTTKRQVNTEAFF; v_call: TRBV5-1; clone_size: NA; d_call: NA; j_call: TRBJ1-1
cdr3_nt: TGTGCCAGCAGTTCACTCTTAGCCAAAAACATTCAGTACTTC; cdr3_aa: CASSSLLAKNIQYF; v_call: TRBV27; clone_size: once; d_call: NA; j_call: TRBJ2-4
cdr3_nt: TGTGCCAGCAGCTTAGAGCAGGGCATGCCGGGAGAGACCCAGTACTTC; cdr3_aa: CASSLEQGMPGETQYF; v_call: TRBV7-8; clone_size: NA; d_call: NA; j_call: TRBJ2-5
cdr3_nt: TGTGCCAGCAGCTTAGGGCGCGGGTCCCTAGCGGGGATCTCCTACGAGCAGTACTTC; cdr3_aa: CASSLGRGSLAGISYEQYF; v_call: TRBV7-2; clone_size: NA; d_call: TRBD2; j_call: TRBJ2-7
cdr3_nt: TGTGCCAGCAGCCGACAGGATAATCGGAATCAGCCCCAGCATTTT; cdr3_aa: CASSRQDNRNQPQHF; v_call: TRBV2; clone_size: few; d_call: NA; j_call: TRBJ1-5
cdr3_nt: TGTGCCAGCAGCCATAATCAGGGTACCTATGGCTACACCTTC; cdr3_aa: CASSHNQGTYGYTF; v_call: TRBV7-9; clone_size: NA; d_call: NA; j_call: TRBJ1-2
cdr3_nt: TGTGCCAGCAGTGAAAAGGCCAGAGGGTTCTTC; cdr3_aa: CASSEKARGFF; v_call: TRBV6-1; clone_size: once; d_call: NA; j_call: TRBJ2-1
cdr3_nt: TGTGCCAGCAGCCTACAGGGGCCCTCCTACAATGAGCAGTTCTTC; cdr3_aa: CASSLQGPSYNEQFF; v_call: TRBV3-1/TRBV3-2; clone_size: NA; d_call: TRBD1; j_call: TRBJ2-1
cdr3_nt: TGTGCCAGCAGCCGGACAGGGGCGAACACCGGGGAGCTGTTTTTT; cdr3_aa: CASSRTGANTGELFF; v_call: TRBV14; clone_size: NA; d_call: TRBD1; j_call: TRBJ2-2